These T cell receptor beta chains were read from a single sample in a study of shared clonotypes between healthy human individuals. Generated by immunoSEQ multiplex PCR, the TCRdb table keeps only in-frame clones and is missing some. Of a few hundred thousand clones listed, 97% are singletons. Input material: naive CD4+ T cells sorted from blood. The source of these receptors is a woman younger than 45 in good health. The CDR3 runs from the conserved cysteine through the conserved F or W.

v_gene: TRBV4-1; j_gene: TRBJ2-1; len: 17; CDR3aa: CASRRTPSGSSYNEQFF
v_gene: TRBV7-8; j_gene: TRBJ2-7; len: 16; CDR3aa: CASSPYRDPKEGEQYF
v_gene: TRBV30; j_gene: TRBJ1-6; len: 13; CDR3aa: CAWREQENSPLHF
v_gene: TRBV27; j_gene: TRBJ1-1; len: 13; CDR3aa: CASSLGQLEKAFF
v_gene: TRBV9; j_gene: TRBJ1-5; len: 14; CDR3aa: CASSVTGSNQPQHF
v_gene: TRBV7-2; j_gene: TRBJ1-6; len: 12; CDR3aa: CASSLPVGPLHF
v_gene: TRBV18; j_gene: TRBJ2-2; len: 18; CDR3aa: CASSPGTSGSRSTGELFF
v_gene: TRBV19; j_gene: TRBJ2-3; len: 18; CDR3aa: CASSIDYTGTGSLDTQYF
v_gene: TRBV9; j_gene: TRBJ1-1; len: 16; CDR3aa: CASSEGQGWKHTEAFF
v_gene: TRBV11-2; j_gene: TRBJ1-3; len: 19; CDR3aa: CASSYVPRGLGYSGNTIYF
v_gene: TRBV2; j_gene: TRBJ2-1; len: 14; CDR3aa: CASIPGPRSSEQFF
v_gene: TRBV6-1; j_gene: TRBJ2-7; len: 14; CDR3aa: CASATGTWYYEQYF
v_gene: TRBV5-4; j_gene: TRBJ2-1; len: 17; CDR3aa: CASSTRTSGALLSEQFF
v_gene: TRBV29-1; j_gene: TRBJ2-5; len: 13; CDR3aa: CSILPDHQETQYF
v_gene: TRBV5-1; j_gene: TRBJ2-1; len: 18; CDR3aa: CASSLPASGSMAHNEQFF
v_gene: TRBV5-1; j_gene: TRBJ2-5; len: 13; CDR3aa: CASSLQGWETQYF
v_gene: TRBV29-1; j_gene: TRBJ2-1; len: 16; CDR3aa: CSVGLAGGQGNNEQFF
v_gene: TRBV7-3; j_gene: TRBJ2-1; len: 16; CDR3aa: CASSSPLWGEGNEQFF